This T cell receptor beta chain emerged from a study of OX40 agonist ivuxolimab in advanced cancers. Looking at the study overall: Ivuxolimab, an agonistic anti-OX40 (CD134) antibody, was given to patients. Earlier treatment with anti-PD-1, anti-PD-L1 or anti-CTLA-4 was permitted, and less than 50% had received some. Whole-study findings and limits: There were, on average, more expanded clones in CD8+ T cells than in CD4+. CD4+ and CD8+ blood T cells expanded clonally by week 6 at 0.1 to 3.0 mg/kg.

This clone was detected once. Its cognate antigen is unknown. The CDR3 is 16 residues long. J lost 2 bases, V lost 8 bases, and 3 bases had no gene match. CDR1 LNHDA and CDR2 SQIVND come from the germline V gene (reference sequence). Sequencing used immunoSEQ multiplex PCR; TCRdb keeps in-frame clones, though not all of them. Of some 66,000 clones in the sample, approximately 90% were seen once. The chain recombines TRBV19 with TRBJ2-1; the match to TRBD2 covers 16 bases. The clonotype originates from an adult with an advanced solid tumor such as melanoma, head and neck, liver or kidney cancer. The specimen was CD4+ or CD8+ T cells sorted from blood, collected in a trial of the OX40 agonist ivuxolimab. This chain's CDR3 is CASGTSGGVTYNEQFF. DNA of the CDR3: TGTGCCAGTGGGACTAGCGGGGGGGTCACCTACAATGAGCAGTTCTTC.